This TCR beta chain was sequenced for a study of blood T cell repertoires in COVID-19. After removal of 6 bases from V and 1 base from J, the junction contained 11 bases not matched to a gene. The CDR3 sequence is 16 residues long. In germline, CDR1 is ENHRY, CDR2 SYGVKD. Repertoires were generated with immunoSEQ multiplex PCR, while TCRdb's copy carries only in-frame clones and drops some. The data contain just over 300,000 clones, 80% to 90% of them singletons. Sample: PBMCs or T cells enriched from blood (not recorded which). The chain combines TRBV10-3 with TRBJ2-5, with 7 bases identical to TRBD1. The TCR sequence derives from a man aged 25 to 40 who had recovered from COVID-19. CDR3 sequence: CAIRLGTANFQETQYF. CDR3 DNA sequence: TGTGCCATCAGACTAGGGACAGCCAACTTCCAAGAGACCCAGTACTTC.